The 23 T cell receptor beta chains presented below share a single source sample, sequenced in a study of Tregs in tolerant kidney transplant recipients. Produced via immunoSEQ multiplex PCR; TCRdb's table is partial and in-frame only. The repertoire consists of hundreds of thousands of clones, with 80% to 85% occurring once and the leading ten covering about 0.68%. The sample consisted of CD4+ T cells from blood. These receptors originate from a human donor in good health.

This chain links TRBV29-1 with TRBJ1-2, with no clear D. Trimming cost V 4 bases and J 5 bases, with 14 bases left between them. Germline lookup yields CDR1 SQVTM and CDR2 ANQGSEA. The CDR3 runs 13 residues. The DNA of the CDR3 is TGCAGCGTTGTTGGAATGGCTGGGTATGGCTACACCTTC. Translating gives CSVVGMAGYGYTF.

This chain uses TRBV7-9 with TRBJ2-2; 13 bases map to TRBD2. This CDR3 contains 18 residues. Germline-derived CDR1 and CDR2 are SEHNR and FQNEAQ (reference sequence). V trimming: 4 bases; J trimming: 1 base; junction bases outside the gene matches: 6. CDR3 loop: CASSSRLAGGLNTGELFF. The DNA of the CDR3 is TGTGCCAGCAGCTCCAGACTAGCGGGGGGTCTGAACACCGGGGAGCTGTTTTTT. Drawing the rest from reference TRBV7-9 and TRBJ2-2, the complete variable domain is DTGVSQNPRHKITKRGQNVTFRCDPISEHNRLYWYRQTLGQGPEFLTYFQNEAQLEKSRLLSDRFSAERPKGSFSTLEIQRTEQGDSAMYLCASSSRLAGGLNTGELFFGEGSRLTVL.

V and J are TRBV29-1 and TRBJ1-3; D remains ambiguous. Germline assignment: CDR1 SQVTM and CDR2 ANQGSEA. V lost 4 bases and J lost 2, with 3 bases in between. The CDR3 is made up of 11 amino acids. This chain's CDR3 is CSVGAGNTIYF. The CDR3 DNA reads as TGCAGCGTTGGAGCTGGAAACACCATATATTTT.

Note on this clone: The identical CDR3 is also encoded by other nucleotide sequences in the sample. V and J are TRBV4-1 and TRBJ2-7; a weak D match, TRBD1 (6 bases). The CDR3 length is 14 residues. Germline V gene data show CDR1 as MGHRA and CDR2 as YSYEKL. Deletions cut 2 bases from V and 3 bases from J, with 11 bases between. The CDR3 loop reads CASSQPGQYYEQYF. The DNA of the CDR3 is TGCGCCAGCAGCCAACCCGGACAGTACTACGAGCAGTACTTC.

The chain recombines TRBV7-9 with TRBJ1-4; D is unclear. The CDR3 is made up of 14 amino acids. Germline V lookup: CDR1 SEHNR, CDR2 FQNEAQ (reference sequence). V was cut by 2 bases and J by 8 bases, with 12 bases left in between. The CDR3 loop reads CASSLRDMQEKLFF. The DNA for the CDR3 is TGTGCCAGCAGCTTACGTGACATGCAAGAAAAACTGTTTTTT.

A single count supports this clone. The chain joins TRBV18 to TRBJ2-5; D may be TRBD2 (6 bases). This CDR3 region has 15 residues. Trimming removed 3 bases from V and 3 bases from J, with 14 bases in between. Germline V lookup: CDR1 KGHSH, CDR2 LQKENI. CDR3 protein: CASSPRPPGEETQYF. The CDR3 DNA follows: TGTGCCAGCTCACCTCGACCACCGGGAGAAGAGACCCAGTACTTC.

V and J are TRBV19 and TRBJ1-2; the match to TRBD1 covers 9 bases. Germline CDR1 reads LNHDA; CDR2 reads SQIVND (reference sequence). Losses at the gene ends were 1 base for V and 4 bases for J; bases not matched to a gene: 4. This CDR3 is built from 15 residues. CDR3 nucleotide sequence: TGTGCCAGTAGTATAGTCTCGGGACAGGGCTATGGCTACACCTTC. Amino acids: CASSIVSGQGYGYTF.

V and J are TRBV2 and TRBJ2-2; D is perhaps TRBD2 (5 bases). This CDR3 has 13 residues. Trimming pared 6 bases from V and 6 bases from J, leaving 11 bases between. Germline lookup yields CDR1 SNHLY and CDR2 FYNNEI. As DNA, the CDR3 is TGTGCCAGCAGGGAGGACTTGGCCGGGGAGCTGTTTTTT. Its protein is CASREDLAGELFF.

The chain is built from TRBV29-1 and TRBJ2-5; perhaps TRBD1 as D (5 bases). V was clipped by 5 bases and J by 2 bases, with 6 bases between them. Germline CDR1 reads SQVTM; CDR2 reads ANQGSEA. The CDR3 contains 11 residues. CDR3 nucleotides: TGCAGCGTTAGACAGCAAGAGACCCAGTACTTC. Amino acid sequence: CSVRQQETQYF.

The gene calls are TRBV13 and TRBJ2-7; a possible D gene is TRBD1 (7 bases). The V end was cut by 5 bases, the J end by 6 bases, with 23 bases between. Germline lookup yields CDR1 PRHDT and CDR2 FYEKMQ (reference sequence). The CDR3 consists of 16 residues. The CDR3 loop is CASSLVGGTGAGEQYF. In DNA, the CDR3 is TGTGCCAGCAGCCTAGTCGGGGGAACAGGGGCTGGCGAGCAGTACTTC.

V gene TRBV29-1 combines with J gene TRBJ2-1; D might be TRBD2 (6 bases). V was trimmed by 0 bases and J by 2 bases, leaving 11 bases between them. The CDR3 is made up of 15 amino acids. Germline V gene sequence: CDR1 SQVTM, CDR2 ANQGSEA. DNA for the CDR3: TGCAGCGTTGAAGATCGGGGGACGGCCTACAATGAGCAGTTCTTC. It yields the protein CSVEDRGTAYNEQFF.

The genes are TRBV5-1 and TRBJ2-2; TRBD2 aligns across 10 bases. The CDR3 runs 16 residues. Germline assignment: CDR1 SGHRS and CDR2 YFSETQ. V gave up 0 bases and J gave up 7 bases; unmatched junction bases: 6. The CDR3 nucleotides are TGCGCCAGCAGCTTGGTCAGCGGGAGGGCCCACGGGGAGCTGTTTTTT. It yields the protein CASSLVSGRAHGELFF.

The chain combines TRBV18 with TRBJ2-7; unclear D gene. The CDR3 contains 15 residues. Germline loops: CDR1 KGHSH, CDR2 LQKENI. V lost 2 bases and J lost 3, with 14 bases in between. The CDR3, as DNA: TGTGCCAGCTCACCAGACGGACCGCGTCGCTACGAGCAGTACTTC. It specifies CASSPDGPRRYEQYF.

This chain connects TRBV7-2 to TRBJ2-5; possibly TRBD2 for D (5 bases). V shed 4 bases and J shed 1 base, with 7 bases lying between them. In germline, CDR1 is SGHTA, CDR2 FQGNSA. The CDR3 sequence is 13 residues long. As DNA, the CDR3 is TGTGCCAGCAGCTGGGGAGTCCAAGAGACCCAGTACTTC. As protein: CASSWGVQETQYF.

The chain uses TRBV4-2 and TRBJ2-7; 8 nucleotides align to TRBD2. Germline CDR1 is LGHNA and CDR2 is YNFKEQ. Trimming removed 3 bases from V and 0 bases from J; junction bases left unmatched: 4. The length of the CDR3 is 15 residues. The DNA for the CDR3 is TGTGCCAGCAGCCAGGCGACTAGCGTCTCCTACGAGCAGTACTTC. Its protein is CASSQATSVSYEQYF.

This clone was counted once. The J gene is TRBJ2-2, the V gene TRBV5-1; a weak D match, TRBD1 (7 bases). V was clipped by 0 bases and J by 4 bases, with 16 bases between them. CDR1 is SGHRS, CDR2 YFSETQ, per germline. The CDR3 spans 17 residues. In DNA, the CDR3 is TGCGCCAGCAGCTTGGCCCGGGGGACAGCGACCACCGGGGAGCTGTTTTTT. Protein sequence: CASSLARGTATTGELFF.

Written as DNA, the CDR3 is TGTGCCAGTAGTATAGATGTGAGACTAGCGGGGAACAATGAGCAGTTCTTC. As protein: CASSIDVRLAGNNEQFF. This chain connects TRBV19 to TRBJ2-1; TRBD2 matches 11 bases. The CDR3 runs to 17 residues. V trimming: 0 bases; J trimming: 5 bases; junction bases outside the gene matches: 6. Germline lookup yields CDR1 LNHDA and CDR2 SQIVND (reference sequence).

The CDR3 nucleotides read TGCAGTGCTGGCCGGGACCCCATCCCGTTCTTC. Its protein product is CSAGRDPIPFF. The gene calls are TRBV20-1 and TRBJ2-1; either TRBD1 or TRBD2 may fit D (5 bases each). Germline-derived CDR1 and CDR2 are DFQATT and SNEGSKA (reference sequence). V lost 5 bases and J lost 15, with 17 bases in between. This CDR3 contains 11 residues.

The genes are TRBV28 and TRBJ2-1; D remains ambiguous. The CDR3 has 13 amino acids. V lost 6 bases and J lost 8, with 14 bases in between. Germline CDR1 reads MDHEN; CDR2 reads SYDVKM. CDR3 residues: CASSFGSSHEQFF. As DNA, the CDR3 is TGTGCCAGCAGCTTTGGAAGTTCCCATGAGCAGTTCTTC.

Details on this clone: Sequence at one end of the junction differs from germline and may be a read error. The V and J genes are TRBV28 and TRBJ2-7, with no clear D. The CDR3 consists of 13 residues. Germline values: CDR1 MDHEN, CDR2 SYDVKM. This chain's CDR3 is CASRLFGSYEQYF. Here the CDR3 DNA reads TGTGCCAGCCGTTTGTTTGGTAGCTACGAGCAGTACTTC.

In its sample, this clone was seen a few times. The rearrangement links TRBV6-5 to TRBJ2-3; no clear D. This CDR3 spans 13 amino acids. Trimming cost V 2 bases and J 4 bases, with 7 bases left between them. Germline lookup yields CDR1 MNHEY and CDR2 SVGAGI. The CDR3 nucleotides are TGTGCCAGCAGTTACGGTACACCAGATACGCAGTATTTT. Its translation is CASSYGTPDTQYF.

The chain joins TRBV5-5 to TRBJ2-5, with TRBD1 matching 8 bases. From germline, CDR1 is SGHKS and CDR2 YYEKEE (reference sequence). V gave up 0 bases and J gave up 5 bases; unmatched junction bases: 9. The CDR3 sequence is 16 residues long. CDR3 amino acids: CASSLDGAGGRETQYF. The CDR3 region has the DNA TGTGCCAGCAGCTTGGATGGGGCAGGGGGCAGGGAGACCCAGTACTTC.

The chain has TRBV11-2 and TRBJ1-1, with a tentative D call TRBD1 (5 bases). This CDR3 is 13 amino acids long. V was pared by 6 bases and J by 1 base, with 9 bases between. Germline V gives CDR1 SGHAT, CDR2 FQNNGV. The CDR3 DNA reads TGTGCCAGCAGACCAGGGTGGAACACTGAAGCTTTCTTT. Protein product: CASRPGWNTEAFF.